The T cell receptor beta chain described here comes from a study of T cells in Graves' hyperthyroidism and ophthalmopathy. Amplification of TCR beta CDR3 regions was performed using RNA transcripts as template. Primed by the HTBI set, a first-round RT-PCR was run on the TCR CDR3. A single record per CDR3 protein comes from TCRdb applying MiXCR to the multiplex PCR reads. The sample includes roughly 360,000 distinct CDR3 sequences, roughly 14% of them seen just once. Germline V gives CDR1 WNHNN, CDR2 SYGVQD (reference sequence). The CDR3 covers 13 residues. V was shortened by 0 bases and J by 3 bases, with 6 bases between the two germline ends.

This rearrangement joins TRBV10-1 to TRBJ2-7, with a weak D call TRBD2 (6 bases). The sequence was collected from a man aged 30-40 years with Graves' hyperthyroidism that later progressed to Graves' ophthalmopathy. Sequencing input: blood. CDR3 in DNA: TGCGCCAGCAGTGAGTCGGGGGGCTACGAGCAGTACTTC. Its translation: CASSESGGYEQYF.